Listed below are T cell receptor beta chains from one sample, sequenced in a study of cytomegalovirus exposure and HLA in healthy donors. Sequencing was performed with immunoSEQ multiplex PCR; in TCRdb, only in-frame clones are kept and a portion is missing. The data hold some 130,000 clones, with roughly two thirds observed a single time. The sequenced sample consisted of PBMCs. Receptors originate from a man aged 30 to 45 in good health and CMV-seropositive. CDR3s include the opening cysteine and the closing phenylalanine or tryptophan. A D gene is named only where the DNA matches it firmly. Clone sizes are given selectively: once, few, many, or a class where the clone is expanded.

D	V	J	size	length	CDR3	DNA
TRBD2	TRBV6-1	TRBJ2-7	.	13	CASCRGRTYEQYF	TGTGCCAGCTGTCGCGGGAGGACCTACGAGCAGTACTTC
.	TRBV29-1	TRBJ2-3	.	14	CSVALNRGGDTQYF	TGCAGCGTTGCTCTAAACAGGGGGGGAGATACGCAGTATTTT
.	TRBV5-4	TRBJ1-6	.	15	CASSLFAGDNSPLHF	TGTGCCAGCAGCTTATTCGCAGGGGATAATTCACCCCTCCACTTT
.	TRBV18	TRBJ2-7	.	14	CASSPLDFRGEQYF	TGTGCCAGCTCACCACTGGATTTTCGGGGCGAGCAGTACTTC
.	TRBV28	TRBJ2-3	.	14	CASSRLESTDTQYF	TGTGCCAGCAGCCGACTAGAGAGCACAGATACGCAGTATTTT
.	TRBV9	TRBJ1-4	few	15	CASSGPDSHLEKLFF	TGTGCCAGCAGCGGACCCGACAGCCACCTTGAAAAACTGTTTTTT
.	TRBV15	TRBJ2-1	.	15	CATRNRQGAYNEQFF	TGTGCCACCAGGAATCGCCAGGGTGCCTACAATGAGCAGTTCTTC
.	TRBV4-1	TRBJ1-3	.	21	CASSRRHQLFDIYNSGNTIYF	TGCGCCAGCAGCCGCAGACATCAACTCTTCGACATTTACAATTCTGGAAACACCATATATTTT
TRBD2	TRBV5-4	TRBJ2-7	.	14	CASSWTMGGGEQYF	TGTGCCAGCAGCTGGACTATGGGGGGGGGCGAGCAGTACTTC
TRBD1	TRBV5-1	TRBJ2-3	.	15	CASQLNGQESYTQYF	TGCGCCAGCCAACTAAACGGACAGGAATCGTATACGCAGTATTTT
TRBD1	TRBV18	TRBJ2-1	few	13	CASSPGQNNEQFF	TGTGCCAGCTCACCGGGACAGAACAATGAGCAGTTCTTC
TRBD1	TRBV7-3	TRBJ2-1	.	15	CASSPLPGQYNEQFF	TGTGCCAGCAGCCCCCTGCCGGGACAGTACAATGAGCAGTTCTTC
TRBD1	TRBV6-5	TRBJ1-4	.	14	CASSPLRTGEKLFF	TGTGCCAGCAGCCCCCTTAGGACAGGCGAAAAACTGTTTTTT
TRBD1	TRBV7-3	TRBJ2-3	.	16	CASSLTTGGFTDTQYF	TGTGCCAGCAGCTTAACGACAGGGGGATTCACAGATACGCAGTATTTT
.	TRBV5-4	TRBJ2-3	.	14	CASSLYEGTDTQYF	TGTGCCAGCAGCTTGTACGAGGGAACAGATACGCAGTATTTT
.	TRBV7-9	TRBJ2-7	.	13	CASRSGLANEQYF	TGTGCCAGCCGATCGGGACTGGCGAACGAGCAGTACTTC
TRBD1	TRBV30	TRBJ1-1	.	12	CAWSGQGCEAFF	TGTGCCTGGAGCGGACAGGGGTGTGAAGCTTTCTTT
.	TRBV5-6	TRBJ1-2	.	15	CASSLVPGANYGYTF	TGTGCCAGCAGCTTGGTTCCAGGCGCTAACTATGGCTACACCTTC
.	TRBV6-6	TRBJ1-5	.	14	CASRTGGGYQPQHF	TGTGCCAGCAGAACGGGGGGGGGCTATCAGCCCCAGCATTTT
TRBD1	TRBV6-1	TRBJ2-7	few	14	CASSEGGFGYEQYF	TGTGCCAGCAGCGAAGGGGGCTTCGGCTACGAGCAGTACTTC
.	TRBV11-3	TRBJ1-5	.	13	CASSLTLRQPQHF	TGTGCCAGCAGCTTAACTTTGCGACAGCCCCAGCATTTT
.	TRBV5-1	TRBJ1-3	.	14	CASSRTVTGNTIYF	TGCGCCAGCAGCCGGACAGTTACTGGAAACACCATATATTTT
.	TRBV6-9	TRBJ2-5	.	14	CASKRPQGRETQYF	TGTGCCAGCAAACGACCACAGGGGAGGGAGACCCAGTACTTC
TRBD2	TRBV18	TRBJ2-1	.	18	CASSPRLMTSGRENEQFF	TGTGCCAGCTCACCACGTTTGATGACTAGCGGGAGGGAAAATGAGCAGTTCTTC
TRBD2	TRBV14	TRBJ2-3	.	13	CASSQDLGLAPDF	TGTGCCAGCAGCCAAGATTTGGGACTAGCTCCGGATTTT